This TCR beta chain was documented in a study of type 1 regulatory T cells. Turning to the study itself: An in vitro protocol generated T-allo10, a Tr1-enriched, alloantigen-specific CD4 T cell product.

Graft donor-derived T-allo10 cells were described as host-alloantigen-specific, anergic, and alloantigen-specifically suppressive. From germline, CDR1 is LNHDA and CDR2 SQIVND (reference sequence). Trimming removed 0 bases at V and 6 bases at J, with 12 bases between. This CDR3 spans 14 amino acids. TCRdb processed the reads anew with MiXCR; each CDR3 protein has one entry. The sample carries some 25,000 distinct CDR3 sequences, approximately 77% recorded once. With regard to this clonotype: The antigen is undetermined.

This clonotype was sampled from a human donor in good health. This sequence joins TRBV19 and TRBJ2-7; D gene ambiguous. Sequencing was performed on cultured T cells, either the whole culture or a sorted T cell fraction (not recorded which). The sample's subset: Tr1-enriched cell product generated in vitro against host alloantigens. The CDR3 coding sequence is TGTGCCAGTAGTATAGAGAGGATGGTTGGCGAGCAGTACTTC. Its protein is CASSIERMVGEQYF.